This T cell receptor beta chain stems from a study of human thymus T cells. Overall study results and limits: Highly overlapping thymic repertoires among unrelated individuals were reported in related research. Both thymic and peripheral blood repertoires showed apparently biased V and J usage.

Method: immunoSEQ multiplex PCR; TCRdb's copy keeps in-frame clones and lacks some. Of about 78,000 clones listed, approximately 97% are singletons. In the case of this clone: As yet, its antigen is unknown.

Germline CDR1 reads LNHNV; CDR2 reads YYDKDF (reference sequence). The CDR3 runs 16 residues. Trimming took off 0 bases at V and 0 bases at J, with 9 bases between the two ends. Resections from corrective heart surgery provided thymus tissue. The clonotype was recovered from a boy less than two years old with a congenital heart defect but otherwise immunologically healthy. Sequenced input: thymus tissue. The chain carries TRBV15 and TRBJ1-5, with D unclear. CDR3 in DNA: TGTGCCACCAGCAGAGATTACAGTTATAGCAATCAGCCCCAGCATTTT. Translation gives CATSRDYSYSNQPQHF.